Each of the 20 T cell receptor beta chains below was sequenced from the same sample in a study of OX40 agonist ivuxolimab in advanced cancers. The protocol was immunoSEQ multiplex PCR, while the TCRdb copy is restricted to in-frame clones and leaves out a portion. The profile shows tens of thousands of clones, around 82% of them singletons. The sequencing used CD4+ or CD8+ T cells sorted from blood, collected in a trial of the OX40 agonist ivuxolimab. The origin of the receptors is an adult with an advanced solid tumor such as melanoma, head and neck, liver or kidney cancer.

The chain carries TRBV9 and TRBJ2-7; 8 bases align to TRBD1. This CDR3 has 14 residues. Germline V gene sequence: CDR1 SGDLS, CDR2 YYNGEE. The V segment lost 4 bases and the J segment 1 base; nucleotides outside the gene matches: 4. DNA of the CDR3: TGTGCCAGCAGCTCGCAGGGGGCGTCCTACGAGCAGTACTTC. Protein sequence: CASSSQGASYEQYF. Full variable domain (rest looked up from reference TRBV9 and TRBJ2-7): DSGVTQTPKHLITATGQRVTLRCSPRSGDLSVYWYQQSLDQGLQFLIQYYNGEERAKGNILERFSAQQFPDLHSELNLSSLELGDSALYFCASSSQGASYEQYFGPGTRLTVT.

The V gene is TRBV7-6, the J gene TRBJ2-3; possible D gene TRBD1, 6 bases. Trimming left V 5 bases short and J 0 bases short, with 15 bases between. Per germline, CDR1 SGHVS and CDR2 FNYEAQ. This CDR3 is 16 amino acids long. The CDR3 DNA sequence: TGTGCCAGCAGCACAGGACAGAACCCTAGCACAGATACGCAGTATTTT. It yields the protein CASSTGQNPSTDTQYF.

This clone showed up just a few times. V gene TRBV6-5 combines with J gene TRBJ2-7; D unresolved. V was shortened by 6 bases and J by 5 bases, with 20 bases between the two germline ends. The germline V gene has CDR1 MNHEY and CDR2 SVGAGI. This CDR3 is built from 15 residues. DNA of the CDR3: TGTGCCAGCAGGCGGAATCCTGGGGTGTCCCACGAGCAGTACTTC. This gives the protein CASRRNPGVSHEQYF.

V usage is TRBV19 and J usage is TRBJ2-2, with unresolved D. Germline V lookup: CDR1 LNHDA, CDR2 SQIVND (reference sequence). The V end was cut by 4 bases, the J end by 0 bases, with 9 bases between. CDR3 length: 15 amino acids. The CDR3: CASSRREPNTGELFF. The CDR3, as DNA: TGTGCCAGTAGTAGGCGAGAACCGAACACCGGGGAGCTGTTTTTT. Looking up the rest from reference TRBV19 and TRBJ2-2 gives the full variable domain: DGGITQSPKYLFRKEGQNVTLSCEQNLNHDAMYWYRQDPGQGLRLIYYSQIVNDFQKGDIAEGYSVSREKKESFPLTVTSAQKNPTAFYLCASSRREPNTGELFFGEGSRLTVL.

CDR3 nucleotide sequence: TGTGCCAGCAGCCCCACGGGACTATACACCGGGGAGCTGTTTTTT. Protein: CASSPTGLYTGELFF. The chain employs TRBV7-9 and TRBJ2-2; 7 positions agree with TRBD2. The V gene end was trimmed by 5 bases and the J gene end by 3 bases; junction bases not matched to a gene: 6. This CDR3 contains 15 residues. CDR1 and CDR2 (germline): SEHNR, FQNEAQ (reference sequence). Complete variable domain (other parts from reference TRBV7-9 and TRBJ2-2): DTGVSQNPRHKITKRGQNVTFRCDPISEHNRLYWYRQTLGQGPEFLTYFQNEAQLEKSRLLSDRFSAERPKGSFSTLEIQRTEQGDSAMYLCASSPTGLYTGELFFGEGSRLTVL.

The chain combines TRBV7-9 with TRBJ1-1; weak D call: TRBD1 (6 bases). V was shortened by 6 bases and J by 1 base, with 6 bases between the two germline ends. The CDR3 loop spans 12 amino acids. CDR1 SEHNR and CDR2 FQNEAQ come from the germline V gene (reference sequence). The CDR3 nucleotides are TGTGCCAGCAGACAGGGGAACACTGAAGCTTTCTTT. It yields the protein CASRQGNTEAFF.

V gene TRBV29-1 combines with J gene TRBJ2-2; TRBD2 might be the D (6 bases). The CDR3 is 13 amino acids. Germline V lookup: CDR1 SQVTM, CDR2 ANQGSEA. Trimming cost V 3 bases and J 2 bases, with 7 bases left between them. This chain's CDR3 is CSVDAGNTGELFF. DNA of the CDR3: TGCAGCGTTGACGCGGGAAACACCGGGGAGCTGTTTTTT.

V and J are TRBV6-5 and TRBJ1-2, with a weak D call TRBD1 (6 bases). Trimming removed 2 bases at V and 7 bases at J, with 14 bases between. Germline CDR1 reads MNHEY; CDR2 reads SVGAGI. CDR3 size: 14 residues. The DNA of the CDR3 is TGTGCCAGCAGTTACGGGGGGCGTGATGGTGGCTACACCTTC. Protein sequence: CASSYGGRDGGYTF.

The chain employs TRBV6-1 and TRBJ2-7; D is uncertain. Germline CDR1 MNHNS, CDR2 SASEGT. Trimming cost V 7 bases and J 0 bases, with 13 bases left between them. There are 14 residues in the CDR3. The CDR3 bases are TGTGCCAGCATCTTTGAGATTTCCTCCTACGAGCAGTACTTC. The encoded protein is CASIFEISSYEQYF.

This clone was found a few times. The chain employs TRBV10-3 and TRBJ1-2; 10 bases agree with TRBD1. In germline, CDR1 is ENHRY, CDR2 SYGVKD. CDR3 size: 17 residues. V shed 4 bases, J shed 8 bases, and the junction held 16 bases outside the gene matches. CDR3 DNA sequence: TGTGCCATCAGTGGCTTGACAGGGGGCCTGGATTCTATGGGCTACACCTTC. Translation: CAISGLTGGLDSMGYTF.

With respect to this clone: The sample contains more than one DNA sequence encoding this CDR3. The rearrangement uses TRBV19 and TRBJ1-6, with D uncertain. V lost 5 bases, J lost 7 bases, and 6 bases lay in between. The germline V gene encodes CDR1 LNHDA and CDR2 SQIVND (reference sequence). This CDR3 is 12 amino acids long. This CDR3 reads CASSLLNSPLHF. CDR3 bases: TGTGCCAGTAGTCTGCTAAATTCACCCCTCCACTTT.

The genes are TRBV19 and TRBJ1-5, with unresolved D. This CDR3 spans 15 amino acids. The V end lost 6 bases, the J end lost 0 bases, and 12 bases lay between the germline ends. Germline loops: CDR1 LNHDA, CDR2 SQIVND (reference sequence). In DNA, the CDR3 is TGTGCCAGTAGCCGCGGACGGTATAGCAATCAGCCCCAGCATTTT. Translation gives CASSRGRYSNQPQHF.

The J gene is TRBJ2-4, the V gene TRBV28, with D tentatively TRBD2 (6 bases). The CDR3 spans 17 residues. Trimming stripped 6 bases from V and 11 bases from J, with 29 bases between. The germline CDR1 and CDR2 sequences are MDHEN and SYDVKM. In nucleotides, the CDR3 is TGTGCCAGCAGCTATACACGTTACCGGGACCCGGGGGTCCTTCAGTACTTC. Translating gives CASSYTRYRDPGVLQYF.

V gene TRBV11-1 combines with J gene TRBJ2-5; D may be TRBD2 (6 bases). V shed 5 bases and J shed 4 bases, with 17 bases lying between them. Germline CDR1 is SGHAT and CDR2 is FQDESV (reference sequence). The CDR3 spans 15 residues. CDR3 sequence (DNA): TGTGCCAGCAGCGGGGAGGTCGTAGTGGGAGAGACCCAGTACTTC. Translating it yields CASSGEVVVGETQYF.

About this clone: A much more abundant neighbour one base away suggests this may be a read error. Different DNA sequences within this sample yield the same CDR3. The chain recombines TRBV6-5 with TRBJ2-7, with D unresolved. The V and J ends lost 2 bases and 6 bases respectively, with 5 bases between them. This CDR3 spans 11 amino acids. Germline CDR1 reads MNHEY; CDR2 reads SVGAGI. The CDR3 here is CASSYGSEQYF. The DNA of the CDR3 is TGTGCCAGCAGTTACGGTTCCGAGCAGTACTTC.

The genes are TRBV30 and TRBJ2-7, with D perhaps matching TRBD2 (5 bases). In germline, CDR1 is GTSNPN, CDR2 SVGIG (reference sequence). V lost 4 bases, J lost 3 bases, and 13 bases lay in between. CDR3 length: 13 residues. The CDR3 coding sequence is TGTGCCTGGAAACGGCGGAGCGGCTACGAGCAGTACTTC. Its translation is CAWKRRSGYEQYF.

The chain joins TRBV7-8 to TRBJ2-7; tentatively, D is TRBD2 (6 bases). The CDR3 has 13 residues. V was clipped by 3 bases and J by 3 bases, with 9 bases between them. Germline V lookup: CDR1 SGHVS, CDR2 FQNEAQ. This CDR3 reads CASSFGGVYEQYF. The CDR3 DNA reads TGTGCCAGCAGCTTCGGGGGTGTCTACGAGCAGTACTTC. Complete variable domain (other parts from reference TRBV7-8 and TRBJ2-7): GAGVSQSPRYKVAKRGQDVALRCDPISGHVSLFWYQQALGQGPEFLTYFQNEAQLDKSGLPSDRFFAERPEGSVSTLKIQRTQQEDSAVYLCASSFGGVYEQYFGPGTRLTVT.

The rearrangement links TRBV5-5 to TRBJ2-7; no clear D gene. Trimming took 1 base from V and 3 from J, leaving 8 bases between them. Germline CDR1 reads SGHKS; CDR2 reads YYEKEE (reference sequence). This CDR3 is 13 amino acids long. CDR3 in amino acids: CASSLTPHYEQYF. The CDR3 DNA sequence: TGTGCCAGCAGCTTGACACCCCACTACGAGCAGTACTTC.

The chain couples TRBV23-1 to TRBJ1-5; 9 nucleotides line up with TRBD1. TRBV23-1 falls under the ORF class, with uncertain function. V lost 7 bases and J lost 2; bases outside the gene matches: 9. This CDR3 has 16 residues. The CDR3 loop is CASIPGTGKGNQPQHF. The CDR3 region has the DNA TGCGCCAGCATACCCGGGACAGGGAAGGGCAATCAGCCCCAGCATTTT.

The CDR3 region has the DNA TGTGCCAGCAGTCCCCCACCGTACGAGCAGTACTTC. This encodes CASSPPPYEQYF. This rearrangement joins TRBV28 to TRBJ2-7; D is ambiguous. Trimming took off 5 bases at V and 4 bases at J, with 9 bases between the two ends. The CDR3 spans 12 residues. Per the germline V gene, CDR1 is MDHEN and CDR2 is SYDVKM. Together with reference TRBV28 and TRBJ2-7, the CDR3 gives the full variable domain: DVKVTQSSRYLVKRTGEKVFLECVQDMDHENMFWYRQDPGLGLRLIYFSYDVKMKEKGDIPEGYSVSREKKERFSLILESASTNQTSMYLCASSPPPYEQYFGPGTRLTVT.